A single sample is the source of the 29 T cell receptor beta chains below, sequenced in a study of shared clonotypes between healthy human individuals. Selected positively for CCR7 and CD45RO-negative, naive CD8 cells excluded terminally differentiated effector memory CD45RA+ cells. Assay: immunoSEQ multiplex PCR; the TCRdb copy retains only in-frame clones and omits some. The table has about 600,000 clones, 95% to 98% seen once. Input material: naive CD8+ T cells sorted from blood. The receptors were sampled from a man younger than 40 in good health.

Of note for this clone: Other DNA sequences in the same sample also yield this CDR3. V usage is TRBV6-6 and J usage is TRBJ2-1; D gene unclear. The ends were cut back, 3 bases at V and 6 bases at J, with 3 bases in the middle. The CDR3 runs to 11 residues. Germline CDR1 is MNHNY and CDR2 is SVGAGI (reference sequence). For the CDR3, the DNA is TGTGCCAGCAGTTATGGCAATGAGCAGTTCTTC. Translating gives CASSYGNEQFF.

V usage is TRBV7-9 and J usage is TRBJ1-1, with 7 bases identical to TRBD1. The CDR3 is 17 amino acids. CDR1 SEHNR and CDR2 FQNEAQ come from the germline V gene (reference sequence). V lost 5 bases, J lost 1 base, and 13 bases stayed unmatched. CDR3 amino acids: CASSPTGQPVSNTEAFF. The CDR3 region has the DNA TGTGCCAGCAGCCCCACGGGACAGCCCGTCTCGAACACTGAAGCTTTCTTT.

The rearrangement links TRBV19 to TRBJ2-1; D is perhaps TRBD2 (6 bases). This CDR3 contains 14 residues. V gave up 6 bases and J gave up 7 bases, with 16 bases separating them. Germline V lookup: CDR1 LNHDA, CDR2 SQIVND (reference sequence). The CDR3 sequence: CASSRLEGLNEQFF. The CDR3 DNA is TGTGCCAGTAGCCGACTAGAGGGCTTGAATGAGCAGTTCTTC. The whole variable domain, remainder taken from reference TRBV19 and TRBJ2-1, is DGGITQSPKYLFRKEGQNVTLSCEQNLNHDAMYWYRQDPGQGLRLIYYSQIVNDFQKGDIAEGYSVSREKKESFPLTVTSAQKNPTAFYLCASSRLEGLNEQFFGPGTRLTVL.

To note about this clone: This same CDR3 is encoded by further DNA sequences in the sample. The V and J genes are TRBV7-9 and TRBJ2-5, with unresolved D. V was pared by 1 base and J by 4 bases, with 4 bases between. Germline V gene sequence: CDR1 SEHNR, CDR2 FQNEAQ (reference sequence). The CDR3 contains 12 residues. Here the CDR3 reads CASSLGRETQYF. The CDR3 bases are TGTGCCAGCAGCTTAGGACGAGAGACCCAGTACTTC.

The V call is TRBV5-6, the J call TRBJ2-7, with D possibly matching TRBD2 (5 bases). The CDR3 totals 14 residues. V was cut by 0 bases and J by 3 bases, with 10 bases left in between. CDR1 SGHDT and CDR2 YYEEEE come from the germline V gene. CDR3 coding DNA: TGTGCCAGCAGCTTGGGAAGCGGATTCTACGAGCAGTACTTC. Translating it yields CASSLGSGFYEQYF.

In DNA form, the CDR3 reads TGTGCCAGTAGTATAGTAGGGGGGTCTGATGAGCAGTTCTTC. Translated: CASSIVGGSDEQFF. The rearrangement uses TRBV19 and TRBJ2-1, with D tentatively TRBD1 or TRBD2 (6 bases each). V was pared by 1 base and J by 8 bases, with 12 bases between. CDR3 length: 14 amino acids. Germline CDR1 LNHDA, CDR2 SQIVND (reference sequence).

The chain recombines TRBV27 with TRBJ2-5, with TRBD2 identical over 13 bases. Germline assignment: CDR1 MNHEY and CDR2 SMNVEV (reference sequence). V gave up 6 bases and J gave up 2 bases; unmatched junction bases: 6. The CDR3 is 16 amino acids. Here the CDR3 reads CASRGRTSGGQETQYF. CDR3 nucleotides: TGTGCCAGCAGGGGACGGACTAGCGGGGGACAAGAGACCCAGTACTTC.

This chain links TRBV29-1 with TRBJ2-3; 8 bases fit TRBD2. After removal of 8 bases from V and 4 bases from J, the junction contained 11 bases not matched to a gene. The germline gives CDR1 SQVTM, CDR2 ANQGSEA. The CDR3 runs to 14 residues. In nucleotides, the CDR3 is TGCAGCATATTCGCAGCGGGAGTGTCAGATACGCAGTATTTT. Amino acids: CSIFAAGVSDTQYF.

The V and J genes are TRBV29-1 and TRBJ2-1; the D is unclear. V was shortened by 1 base and J by 9 bases, with 10 bases between the two germline ends. CDR1 is SQVTM, CDR2 ANQGSEA, per germline. The CDR3 extends over 12 amino acids. This CDR3 is CSVEVTTSEQFF. The CDR3 nucleotides read TGCAGCGTTGAAGTCACGACCAGTGAGCAGTTCTTC.

The chain joins TRBV29-1 to TRBJ2-1; D ambiguous. CDR1 and CDR2 (germline): SQVTM, ANQGSEA. CDR3 length: 13 residues. Trimming stripped 4 bases from V and 0 bases from J, with 7 bases between. This chain's CDR3 is CSVVRSSYNEQFF. The CDR3 DNA sequence: TGCAGCGTTGTAAGAAGCTCCTACAATGAGCAGTTCTTC.

The V and J genes are TRBV19 and TRBJ2-2; no firm D call. This CDR3 is 13 amino acids long. Per the germline V gene, CDR1 is LNHDA and CDR2 is SQIVND (reference sequence). The ends were cut back, 5 bases at V and 6 bases at J, with 10 bases in the middle. The CDR3 loop reads CASSPLLAGELFF. DNA of the CDR3: TGTGCCAGTAGTCCTCTGCTAGCCGGGGAGCTGTTTTTT.

The chain combines TRBV6-6 with TRBJ1-2, with TRBD1 as a possible D gene (6 bases). CDR3 length: 12 residues. Per germline, CDR1 MNHNY and CDR2 SVGAGI (reference sequence). Trimming left V 7 bases short and J 10 bases short, with 16 bases between. The CDR3 spells CASTNRVLDYTF. In nucleotides, the CDR3 is TGTGCCAGCACGAACAGGGTTCTAGACTACACCTTC.

The chain carries TRBV11-2 and TRBJ2-7; perhaps TRBD2 as D (6 bases). The CDR3 sequence is 17 residues long. The V gene's germline CDR1 is SGHAT and CDR2 FQNNGV. The V end lost 1 base, the J end lost 6 bases, and 22 bases lay between the germline ends. CDR3 loop: CASSLAGWGDTFAEQYF. CDR3 in DNA: TGTGCCAGCAGCTTAGCGGGGTGGGGGGATACCTTCGCCGAGCAGTACTTC.

The count of this clone is one. J is TRBJ1-5 and V is TRBV6-6, with D perhaps matching TRBD1 (5 bases). Trimming cost V 7 bases and J 0 bases, with 16 bases left between them. Germline V gives CDR1 MNHNY, CDR2 SVGAGI (reference sequence). The CDR3 consists of 16 residues. CDR3 sequence: CASTHRQGYSNQPQHF. As DNA, the CDR3 is TGTGCCAGCACCCACCGGCAGGGCTATAGCAATCAGCCCCAGCATTTT.

The chain combines TRBV27 with TRBJ2-1; 7 positions agree with TRBD2. The V gene's germline CDR1 is MNHEY and CDR2 SMNVEV (reference sequence). The V and J ends lost 7 bases and 10 bases, in that order; junction bases with no gene match: 16. CDR3 length: 15 residues. CDR3 protein: CASTPGGAGSGEQFF. CDR3 coding DNA: TGTGCCAGCACCCCCGGAGGAGCGGGATCAGGGGAGCAGTTCTTC.

This clone was detected only once. V and J are TRBV2 and TRBJ2-7, with a tentative D call TRBD1 (5 bases). Trimming left V 7 bases short and J 3 bases short, with 13 bases between. There are 13 residues in the CDR3. CDR1 is SNHLY, CDR2 FYNNEI, per germline. CDR3 residues: CASKPRQNYEQYF. The CDR3 DNA reads TGTGCCAGCAAGCCACGACAGAACTACGAGCAGTACTTC.

The gene calls are TRBV12-5 and TRBJ1-1, with D tentatively TRBD1 (6 bases). Deletions cut 3 bases from V and 1 base from J, with 12 bases between. The CDR3 has 15 amino acids. Germline CDR1 and CDR2: LGHNT and FRNRAP. The CDR3 DNA is TGTGCTAGTGGTTTTTCCTCAGGGGCGAACACTGAAGCTTTCTTT. It specifies CASGFSSGANTEAFF.

The chain recombines TRBV4-2 with TRBJ2-7; 10 nucleotides line up with TRBD2. The CDR3 totals 16 residues. The J segment lost 0 bases and the V segment lost 2 bases, leaving 4 bases of the junction unmatched. Germline CDR1 is LGHNA and CDR2 is YNFKEQ. The CDR3 DNA reads TGTGCCAGCAGCCAAATTTTAGCGGGAGGCTCCTACGAGCAGTACTTC. As protein: CASSQILAGGSYEQYF.

This clone was detected once. The genes are TRBV4-2 and TRBJ2-2; D may be TRBD1 (5 bases). With 0 bases removed from V and 7 bases from J, the gap between germline ends came to 24 bases. The CDR3 is 19 amino acids. CDR1 and CDR2 from the germline V gene are LGHNA and YNFKEQ. For the CDR3, the DNA is TGTGCCAGCAGCCAAGATCCCACAGGTTTCTCCCCTATGGGCGGGGAGCTGTTTTTT. Protein product: CASSQDPTGFSPMGGELFF.

The chain carries TRBV9 and TRBJ2-1, with 8 bases identical to TRBD2. V was clipped by 4 bases and J by 10 bases; unmatched bases: 4. The CDR3 is made up of 12 amino acids. CDR1 and CDR2 from the germline V gene are SGDLS and YYNGEE. The CDR3 DNA sequence: TGTGCCAGCAGCCCCCGGGAGGGAGAGCAGTTCTTC. Translating it yields CASSPREGEQFF.

Remarks on this clone: Different DNA sequences within this sample yield the same CDR3. The chain recombines TRBV5-4 with TRBJ2-7; no reliable D call. Per the germline V gene, CDR1 is SGHNT and CDR2 is YYREEE (reference sequence). This CDR3 has 11 residues. Trimming left V 4 bases short and J 3 bases short, with 5 bases between. For the CDR3, the DNA is TGTGCCAGCAGCCTCGGCTACGAGCAGTACTTC. Translated: CASSLGYEQYF.

The J gene is TRBJ2-7, the V gene TRBV15; no clear D gene. CDR1 is LNHNV and CDR2 is YYDKDF in the germline V gene (reference sequence). The CDR3 is made up of 12 amino acids. V gave up 1 base and J gave up 3 bases, with 4 bases separating them. CDR3 in DNA: TGTGCCACCAGCAGAGCCGACTACGAGCAGTACTTC. It yields the protein CATSRADYEQYF.

This clone appeared a single time. V and J are TRBV9 and TRBJ2-2; 9 nucleotides match TRBD1. In germline, CDR1 is SGDLS, CDR2 YYNGEE. CDR3 length equals 20 residues. Losses at the gene ends were 4 bases for V and 1 base for J; bases not matched to a gene: 17. The CDR3 bases are TGTGCCAGCAGCACCTTCGTAGGGACAGGGAATCGGAAGAACACCGGGGAGCTGTTTTTT. It specifies CASSTFVGTGNRKNTGELFF.

V and J are TRBV4-3 and TRBJ1-3; D is possibly TRBD1 (5 bases). The germline V gene encodes CDR1 LGHNA and CDR2 YSLEER. Between the trimmed V and J ends, which lost 0 bases and 0 bases, there was a span of 9 bases. This CDR3 comprises 16 residues. The CDR3 is CASSQDRGTSGNTIYF. CDR3 DNA sequence: TGCGCCAGCAGCCAAGATCGGGGGACCTCTGGAAACACCATATATTTT.

The V call is TRBV15, the J call TRBJ2-2; maybe TRBD2 (6 bases). Trimming took off 3 bases at V and 4 bases at J, with 6 bases between the two ends. The CDR3 has 13 amino acids. Germline CDR1 and CDR2: LNHNV and YYDKDF (reference sequence). The CDR3 nucleotides read TGTGCCACCAGCAGCGGGGGCACCGGGGAGCTGTTTTTT. This encodes CATSSGGTGELFF.

This clone appeared a single time. The chain combines TRBV27 with TRBJ2-5, with D unresolved. V was clipped by 0 bases and J by 5 bases, with 7 bases between them. The CDR3 is 13 amino acids. Per the germline V gene, CDR1 is MNHEY and CDR2 is SMNVEV (reference sequence). The DNA for the CDR3 is TGTGCCAGCAGTTTATCGCGGACGGAGACCCAGTACTTC. It is translated as CASSLSRTETQYF.

The rearrangement joins TRBV29-1 to TRBJ2-7, with TRBD1 matching 8 bases. V lost 0 bases, J lost 0 bases, and 7 bases stayed unmatched. The CDR3 has 16 amino acids. Germline-derived CDR1 and CDR2 are SQVTM and ANQGSEA. CDR3 protein: CSVEEGQGDSSYEQYF. In DNA form, the CDR3 reads TGCAGCGTTGAAGAAGGACAGGGCGACTCCTCCTACGAGCAGTACTTC.

This chain uses TRBV10-2 with TRBJ2-1; D is undetermined. From germline, CDR1 is WSHSY and CDR2 SAAADI. CDR3 length equals 11 residues. Deletions cut 2 bases from V and 6 bases from J, with 2 bases between. This chain's CDR3 is CASSESNEQFF. DNA for the CDR3: TGCGCCAGCAGTGAGAGCAATGAGCAGTTCTTC.

V usage is TRBV13 and J usage is TRBJ2-5; 10 bases line up with TRBD2. Germline V CDR1 and CDR2: PRHDT, FYEKMQ (reference sequence). The CDR3 totals 13 residues. Trimming removed 5 bases from V and 8 bases from J; junction bases left unmatched: 5. CDR3 in DNA: TGTGCCAGCAGCCATACTAGCGGGATTACCCAGTACTTC. This gives the protein CASSHTSGITQYF.